The rows below give T cell receptor beta chains drawn from one sample of a study of shared clonotypes between healthy human individuals. Only in-frame clones appear in the TCRdb table, and some are missing; sequencing was by immunoSEQ multiplex PCR. The sample gives roughly 2.2 million clones, about 92% of which show up once; approximately 0.4% is in the top ten. Input material: naive CD4+ T cells from PBMCs. These receptors came from a man between 18 and 35 years old in good health. Some clones in this sample may be carry-over from other donors' samples. The CDR3 runs from the conserved cysteine through the conserved F or W. The order of the fields is J gene, V gene, clone size, D gene, CDR3 DNA, CDR3 protein. A D gene is named only where the DNA matches it firmly. Rows may omit the clone size; those that give it use once, few, many or a size class.

>TRBJ1-2|TRBV7-7|.|.
TGTGCCAGCAGCTCGGATTCGGGGGTCTATGGCTACACCTTC
CASSSDSGVYGYTF
>TRBJ2-3|TRBV5-1|.|TRBD1
TGCGCCAGCAGCCCGACAGGGGGCAAGGCAGATACGCAGTATTTT
CASSPTGGKADTQYF
>TRBJ1-1|TRBV30|few|.
TGTGCCTGGAGTGTACACCTTCCGGGGCCAGCTACTGAAGCTTTCTTT
CAWSVHLPGPATEAFF
>TRBJ2-6|TRBV21-1|.|.
TGTGCCAGCAGCAAAGACAGGGGTTCCGGGGCCAACGTCCTGACTTTC
CASSKDRGSGANVLTF
>TRBJ2-5|TRBV13|.|.
TGTGCCAGCAGCCTATATCCCCTGCTTTACACCCAGTACTTC
CASSLYPLLYTQYF
>TRBJ2-5|TRBV14|.|TRBD1
TGTGCCAGCAGCCGAACGACAGGGTACCAAGAGACCCAGTACTTC
CASSRTTGYQETQYF
>TRBJ2-3|TRBV6-1|.|.
TGTGCCGCCCGGCCCCAGGGGACAGATACGCAGTATTTT
CAARPQGTDTQYF
>TRBJ2-2|TRBV5-1|.|.
TGCGCCAGCAGCTTGGGGCGTTCGAACACCGGGGAGCTGTTTTTT
CASSLGRSNTGELFF
>TRBJ2-6|TRBV11-1|.|.
TGTGCCAGCAGCTTCCAGGGATCTGGGGCCAACGTCCTGACTTTC
CASSFQGSGANVLTF
>TRBJ2-1|TRBV7-2|once|.
TGTGCCAGCAGCTCGGGCAATGAGCAGTTCTTC
CASSSGNEQFF
>TRBJ2-3|TRBV5-1|.|.
TGCGCCAGCAGCTTGGGAGCACCCGATACGCAGTATTTT
CASSLGAPDTQYF
>TRBJ1-1|TRBV29-1|.|.
TGCAGCGTTGAAGGCCGACAGATTGAAGCTTTCTTT
CSVEGRQIEAFF
>TRBJ1-5|TRBV28|few|.
TGTGCCAGCAGTGAAGCAGGTCAGCCCCAGCATTTT
CASSEAGQPQHF
>TRBJ1-4|TRBV27|.|.
TGTGCCAGCAGTAGGGGGGAGGGCGGCGAAAAACTGTTTTTT
CASSRGEGGEKLFF
>TRBJ1-2|TRBV5-1|.|TRBD1
TGCGCCAGCTCGACCCTCGGGACAGGGAGCTATGGCTACACCTTC
CASSTLGTGSYGYTF